Shown below are 5 T cell receptor beta chains from a single sample sequenced in a study of T cells in Graves' hyperthyroidism and ophthalmopathy. The TCR beta CDR3 regions underwent amplification using RNA transcripts as the source. A first-round RT-PCR of the TCR CDR3 used the HTBI primer set. TCRdb processed the multiplex PCR reads anew with MiXCR; each CDR3 protein has one entry. The data show a few hundred thousand distinct CDR3 sequences, approximately 14% seen once. Material: blood. The origin of the receptors is a woman aged 25-40 years with Graves' hyperthyroidism.

In its sample, this clonotype was seen a few times. This chain uses TRBV5-1 with TRBJ1-4; D possibly corresponds to TRBD1 (6 bases). The ends were cut back, 5 bases at V and 6 bases at J, with 17 bases in the middle. Germline V gene sequence: CDR1 SGHRS, CDR2 YFSETQ. There are 15 residues in the CDR3. The CDR3 here is CASRTTGTIDEKLFF. Written as DNA, the CDR3 is TGCGCCAGCAGGACAACCGGGACAATAGATGAAAAACTGTTTTTT.

This clonotype was observed at least ten times. J is TRBJ1-6 and V is TRBV12-3 or TRBV12-4; 7 bases are shared with TRBD1. Trimming cost V 7 bases and J 7 bases; bases outside gene matches: 7. CDR3 length equals 14 residues. The CDR3 is CASTATGRNSPLHF. CDR3 DNA: TGTGCCAGCACCGCGACAGGGAGAAATTCACCCCTCCACTTT.

The table lists this clonotype with many counts. Germline and junction disagree at one end, which may indicate a read error. The chain uses TRBV6-1 and TRBJ2-7; no definite D call. Looked up from germline, CDR1 is MNHNS and CDR2 is SASEGT. The CDR3 length is 14 residues. The CDR3 loop is CASSQADETYEQYF. DNA of the CDR3: TGTGCCAGCAGTCAAGCTGACGAGACCTACGAGCAGTACTTC.

The rearrangement joins TRBV12-3 or TRBV12-4 to TRBJ1-1; D unresolved. The CDR3 covers 13 residues. Between the trimmed V and J ends, which lost 5 bases and 7 bases, there was a span of 14 bases. The CDR3 spells CASSTELIIEAFF. As DNA, the CDR3 is TGTGCCAGCAGTACGGAACTAATCATTGAAGCTTTCTTT.

There are a few counts of this clonotype. This CDR3 reads CASSIGQGKEDTQYF. In DNA form, the CDR3 reads TGTGCCAGTAGTATTGGGCAGGGGAAGGAAGATACGCAGTATTTT. The rearrangement joins TRBV19 to TRBJ2-3; possibly TRBD1 for D (6 bases). The ends were cut back, 3 bases at V and 5 bases at J, with 15 bases in the middle. This CDR3 contains 15 residues. Germline CDR1 reads LNHDA; CDR2 reads SQIVND (reference sequence).